Following are 21 T cell receptor beta chains from one sample sequenced in a study of human T cells and chemical hapten exposure. Time point described: patch test 2, 6 weeks after DPC sensitization. Treatment specified: therapeutic diphenylcyclopropenone sensitization with weekly scalp DPC. Extraction of total RNA was performed on unfractionated whole blood. Using its own MiXCR run on the RACE reads, TCRdb lists one record per CDR3 protein. This table has roughly 42,000 distinct CDR3 sequences, 8.5% to 10% appearing once. The sample here was whole blood, taken in connection with sensitization to the hapten diphenylcyclopropenone (DPC). The receptors originated from a woman under 40 with alopecia areata. Some clones in this sample may be carry-over from other donors' samples.

The rearrangement links TRBV6-2 or TRBV6-3 to TRBJ2-3; 7 bases agree with TRBD2. With 7 bases clipped from V and 2 bases from J, the junction kept 3 bases outside the gene matches. CDR1 and CDR2 (germline): MNHEY, SVGEGT. The CDR3 loop spans 13 amino acids. DNA of the CDR3: TGTGCCAGCACAAAGCGGGACACAGATACGCAGTATTTT. It encodes CASTKRDTDTQYF.

The chain employs TRBV7-9 and TRBJ2-7; D remains ambiguous. Germline V gives CDR1 SEHNR, CDR2 FQNEAQ (reference sequence). V lost 3 bases and J 0 bases, leaving 12 bases between the germline ends. CDR3 size: 15 residues. The CDR3 loop reads CASSLGSSSSYEQYF. Here the CDR3 DNA reads TGTGCCAGCAGCTTGGGGTCATCGAGCTCCTACGAGCAGTACTTC.

This clonotype was detected only a few times. The chain uses TRBV7-2 and TRBJ2-7; 10 bases map to TRBD2. V lost 7 bases and J lost 4; bases outside the gene matches: 4. CDR3 length: 13 residues. Germline CDR1 is SGHTA and CDR2 is FQGNSA. CDR3 sequence (DNA): TGTGCCAGCAACCCACTAGCGGGGTACGAGCAGTACTTC. The encoded protein is CASNPLAGYEQYF.

In this sample, this clonotype turned up many times. The chain carries TRBV7-2 and TRBJ2-7; D remains ambiguous. The CDR3 covers 13 residues. In germline, CDR1 is SGHTA, CDR2 FQGNSA. Trimming left V 5 bases short and J 3 bases short, with 11 bases between. The CDR3 sequence: CASSNIGYYEQYF. CDR3 in DNA: TGTGCCAGCAGCAACATCGGGTACTACGAGCAGTACTTC.

This clonotype was detected many times. The rearrangement uses TRBV12-3 or TRBV12-4 and TRBJ2-1, with a possible D match to TRBD2 (6 bases). CDR3 length: 12 residues. The V end was cut by 6 bases, the J end by 10 bases, with 13 bases between. The CDR3 region is CASRGLRSEQFF. DNA of the CDR3: TGTGCCAGCAGGGGACTGAGAAGCGAGCAGTTCTTC.

This clonotype was observed a single time. V and J are TRBV28 and TRBJ2-4, with D possibly matching TRBD1 (5 bases). With 3 bases removed from V and 4 bases from J, the gap between germline ends came to 10 bases. CDR3 length equals 14 residues. Germline lookup yields CDR1 MDHEN and CDR2 SYDVKM. The CDR3 coding sequence is TGTGCCAGCAGTTTGCAGGGATCGAAAAACATTCAGTACTTC. Residues: CASSLQGSKNIQYF.

The rearrangement links TRBV7-6 to TRBJ2-2; D remains ambiguous. The CDR3 sequence is 13 residues long. Trimming pared 5 bases from V and 7 bases from J, leaving 11 bases between. CDR1 is SGHVS, CDR2 FNYEAQ, per germline. CDR3 residues: CASSRAGLGELFF. CDR3 bases: TGTGCCAGCAGCCGGGCTGGGCTCGGGGAGCTGTTTTTT.

This clonotype came up many times. The CDR3 protein is CASSRQRDSGANVLTF. CDR3 coding DNA: TGTGCCAGCAGTCGGCAACGGGACTCTGGGGCCAACGTCCTGACTTTC. This chain connects TRBV6-1 to TRBJ2-6, with D perhaps matching TRBD2 (5 bases). V dropped 5 bases and J dropped 0 bases, with 11 bases sitting between them. CDR1 is MNHNS, CDR2 SASEGT, per germline. CDR3 length equals 16 residues.

V is TRBV3-1 and J is TRBJ1-2; D gene ambiguous. Germline CDR1 reads LGHDT; CDR2 reads YNNKEL (reference sequence). The CDR3 extends over 15 amino acids. Trimming shortened V by 0 bases and J by 5 bases, and 13 bases separated the two germline ends. This chain's CDR3 is CASSQDSSPVYGYTF. For the CDR3, the DNA is TGTGCCAGCAGCCAAGATTCGTCGCCAGTGTATGGCTACACCTTC.

This clonotype was detected a few times. The chain carries TRBV6-2 or TRBV6-3 and TRBJ2-7; 10 positions agree with TRBD1. The CDR3 spans 15 residues. Trimming cost V 2 bases and J 5 bases; bases outside gene matches: 6. Germline loops: CDR1 MNHEY, CDR2 SVGEGT. CDR3 sequence: CASSYRDRGSDEQYF. As DNA, the CDR3 is TGTGCCAGCAGTTACCGGGACAGGGGTAGCGACGAGCAGTACTTC.

The chain joins TRBV28 to TRBJ2-7, with D perhaps TRBD1 (5 bases). Germline V gives CDR1 MDHEN, CDR2 SYDVKM. CDR3 length: 15 amino acids. V was cut by 7 bases and J by 0 bases, with 16 bases left in between. In DNA form, the CDR3 reads TGTGCCAGCAATACCCCAGGCAGGGACTCCTACGAGCAGTACTTC. Protein sequence: CASNTPGRDSYEQYF.

The chain uses TRBV12-3 or TRBV12-4 and TRBJ2-3; TRBD1 matches at 10 bases. There are 15 residues in the CDR3. V lost 7 bases, J lost 4 bases, and 8 bases stayed unmatched. The CDR3 region has the DNA TGTGCCAGCACTACGGGACAGGGGAGTGCAGATACGCAGTATTTT. Its translation: CASTTGQGSADTQYF.

This clonotype has a handful of counts. The genes are TRBV7-3 and TRBJ2-5; a weak D match, TRBD2 (5 bases). The CDR3 totals 16 residues. Trimming removed 1 base from V and 2 bases from J, with 14 bases in between. Germline V lookup: CDR1 SGHTA, CDR2 FQGTGA. The CDR3, as DNA: TGTGCCAGCAGCTTAAACGGGGTCGGCGGGCAAGAGACCCAGTACTTC. This codes for CASSLNGVGGQETQYF.

The V call is TRBV4-3, the J call TRBJ1-2; D is undetermined. V was clipped by 4 bases and J by 4 bases, with 7 bases between them. The CDR3 covers 12 residues. Germline values: CDR1 LGHNA, CDR2 YSLEER. The CDR3 protein is CASSLDFYGYTF. DNA of the CDR3: TGCGCCAGCAGCCTCGACTTCTATGGCTACACCTTC.

The rearrangement uses TRBV5-1 and TRBJ2-7; tentative D call: TRBD1 (6 bases). The CDR3 has 13 residues. CDR1 and CDR2 from the germline V gene are SGHRS and YFSETQ. V was shortened by 4 bases and J by 6 bases, with 14 bases between the two germline ends. The DNA of the CDR3 is TGCGCCAGCAGCCCTCGGCAGGGGTTCGAGCAGTACTTC. Its translation is CASSPRQGFEQYF.

This clonotype was found a few times. This chain links TRBV10-3 with TRBJ1-3; D might be TRBD1 (6 bases). The V gene's germline CDR1 is ENHRY and CDR2 SYGVKD. The CDR3 is 14 amino acids. Trimming removed 3 bases from V and 0 bases from J, with 6 bases in between. The CDR3 is CAISDRGSGNTIYF. CDR3 bases: TGTGCCATCAGTGACAGGGGCTCTGGAAACACCATATATTTT.

The chain is built from TRBV28 and TRBJ2-5; D unresolved. V lost 4 bases and J 5 bases, leaving 5 bases between the germline ends. The CDR3 runs to 11 residues. Germline V gene data show CDR1 as MDHEN and CDR2 as SYDVKM. CDR3: CASSSRETQYF. The CDR3 DNA reads TGTGCCAGCAGTTCCAGGGAGACCCAGTACTTC. Variable domain in full (rest from reference TRBV28 and TRBJ2-5): DVKVTQSSRYLVKRTGEKVFLECVQDMDHENMFWYRQDPGLGLRLIYFSYDVKMKEKGDIPEGYSVSREKKERFSLILESASTNQTSMYLCASSSRETQYFGPGTRLLVL.

The chain is built from TRBV5-6 and TRBJ1-2; D ambiguous. The CDR3 extends over 14 amino acids. V lost 2 bases to trimming and J lost 5 bases, with 13 bases between them. Germline V lookup: CDR1 SGHDT, CDR2 YYEEEE. CDR3 protein: CASSLTGVWYGYTF. CDR3 nucleotides: TGTGCCAGCAGCTTAACTGGGGTCTGGTATGGCTACACCTTC. The full variable domain, with the rest looked up from reference TRBV5-6 and TRBJ1-2, is DAGVTQSPTHLIKTRGQQVTLRCSPKSGHDTVSWYQQALGQGPQFIFQYYEEEERQRGNFPDRFSGHQFPNYSSELNVNALLLGDSALYLCASSLTGVWYGYTFGSGTRLTVV.

As concerns this clonotype: A much larger clone lies one base from this, so it may be a read error. The gene calls are TRBV10-3 and TRBJ2-5; 7 bases are a match to TRBD2. Germline lookup yields CDR1 ENHRY and CDR2 SYGVKD. This CDR3 has 15 amino acids. CDR3 bases: TGTGCCATCAATGAGGATTTAGGCGGGGGACAGACCCAGTACTTC. This gives the protein CAINEDLGGGQTQYF.

As for this clonotype: Germline and junction disagree at one end, which may indicate a read error. V is TRBV18 and J is TRBJ2-7; 7 bases fit TRBD1. Germline CDR1 KGHSH, CDR2 LQKENI. The CDR3 runs 13 residues. CDR3 nucleotides: TGTGTCAGCTCACCGATTCCAGGGGGCGAGCAGTACTTC. This translates into CVSSPIPGGEQYF.

The chain is built from TRBV4-1 and TRBJ2-5; 16 bases map to TRBD2. After removal of 3 bases from V and 5 bases from J, the junction contained 3 bases not matched to a gene. The germline V gene encodes CDR1 MGHRA and CDR2 YSYEKL. The CDR3 extends over 16 amino acids. The CDR3 is CASSQGLAGGLETQYF. DNA of the CDR3: TGCGCCAGCAGCCAGGGACTAGCGGGGGGGCTCGAGACCCAGTACTTC.